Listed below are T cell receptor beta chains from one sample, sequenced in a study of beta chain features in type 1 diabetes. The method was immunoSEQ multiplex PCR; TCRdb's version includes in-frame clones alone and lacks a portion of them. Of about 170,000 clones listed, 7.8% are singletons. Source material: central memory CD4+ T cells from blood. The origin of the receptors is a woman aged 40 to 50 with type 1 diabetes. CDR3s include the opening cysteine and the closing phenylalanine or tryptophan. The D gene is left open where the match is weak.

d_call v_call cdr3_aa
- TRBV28 CASSSGSGGRDGYTF
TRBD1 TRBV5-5 CASSRDRGSYNEQFF
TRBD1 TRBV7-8 CASIPGQGKETQYF
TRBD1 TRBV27 CASSSDRAWGNTEAFF
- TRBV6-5 CASSGPRREQYF
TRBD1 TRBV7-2 CASSLGDRTGNEQFF
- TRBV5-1 CASSPRGPMPNEQYF
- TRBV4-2 CASSQDGLAMNTEAFF
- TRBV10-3 CATTLDSSGNTIYF
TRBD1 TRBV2 CASSGDSYEQYF
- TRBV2 CASREDSNSGYTF
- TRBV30 CAWSVETGDRQFF
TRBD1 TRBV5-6 CASSMGQGDGYTF
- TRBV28 CASGQLYGYTF
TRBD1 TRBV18 CASSGGQAYEQYF
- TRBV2 CASGLRGETQYF
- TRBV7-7 CASSLSSYNEQFF
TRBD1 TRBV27 CASSRGTGTGGNPLHF
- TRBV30 CAWGPRVAKNIQYF
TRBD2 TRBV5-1 CASSPGTSGGLPSLTDTQYF
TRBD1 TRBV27 CASSLSRDRNEKLFF
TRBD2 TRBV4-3 CASSLGTSSYNEQFF
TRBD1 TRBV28 CASSSPDRDQPQHF
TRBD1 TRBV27 CASRKGAGGGYTF
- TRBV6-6 CASSWGVGDTQYF
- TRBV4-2 CASSQARSTEAFF
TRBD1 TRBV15 CATSRETGSYEQYF
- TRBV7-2 CASSPGQRISYGYTF
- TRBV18 CASSPSIAGTDTQYF
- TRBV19 CASSARPMELYGYTF
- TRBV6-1 CASTTQVYGYTF
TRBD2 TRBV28 CASIRRGIQETQYF